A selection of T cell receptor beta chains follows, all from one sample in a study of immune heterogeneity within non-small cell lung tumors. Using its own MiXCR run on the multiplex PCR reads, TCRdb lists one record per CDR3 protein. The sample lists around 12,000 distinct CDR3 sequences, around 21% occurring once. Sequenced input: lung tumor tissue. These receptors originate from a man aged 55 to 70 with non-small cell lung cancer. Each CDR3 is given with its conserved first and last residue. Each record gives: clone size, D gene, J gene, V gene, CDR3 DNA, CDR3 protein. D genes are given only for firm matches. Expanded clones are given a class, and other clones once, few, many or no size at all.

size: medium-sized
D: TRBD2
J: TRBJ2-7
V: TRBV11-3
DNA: TGTGCCAGCAGCCCACCCCCGGGACTAGCGGGAGGTTACGAGCAGTACTTC
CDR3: CASSPPPGLAGGYEQYF

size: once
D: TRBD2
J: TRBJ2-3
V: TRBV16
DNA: TGTGCCAGCAGCCTCACAGGCGGGAGGGCGGATACGCAGTATTTT
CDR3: CASSLTGGRADTQYF

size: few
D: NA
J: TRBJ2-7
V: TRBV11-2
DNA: TGTGCCAGCAGATTAGAACAGGTAACCTACGAGCAGTACTTC
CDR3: CASRLEQVTYEQYF

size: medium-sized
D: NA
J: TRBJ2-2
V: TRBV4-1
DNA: TGCGCCAGCAGCCAAGATCGCCGGGTGGAAGAGAGCACCGGGGAGCTGTTTTTT
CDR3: CASSQDRRVEESTGELFF

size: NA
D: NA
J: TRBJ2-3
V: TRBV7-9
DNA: TGTGCCAGCAGCCCCCCTTGGGGCGGGGCCCGTGGCGATACGCAGTATTTT
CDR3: CASSPPWGGARGDTQYF

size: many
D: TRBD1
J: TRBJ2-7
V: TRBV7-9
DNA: TGTGCCAGCAGACCCCCTGACAGGGGCGACGAGCAGTACTTC
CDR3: CASRPPDRGDEQYF

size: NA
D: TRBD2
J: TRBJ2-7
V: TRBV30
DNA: TGTGCCTGGGGGGGAGGGCCGTACGAGCAGTACTTC
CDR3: CAWGGGPYEQYF

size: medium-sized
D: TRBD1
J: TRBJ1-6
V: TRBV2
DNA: TGTGCCAGCAGGGGGGACAGAGATTCACCCCTCCACTTT
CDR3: CASRGDRDSPLHF

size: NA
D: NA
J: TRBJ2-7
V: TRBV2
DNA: TGTGCCAGCCGGAGGGACGGATCCTACGAGCAGTACTTC
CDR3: CASRRDGSYEQYF

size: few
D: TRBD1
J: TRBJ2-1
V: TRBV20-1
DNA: TGCAGTGTTTCGTCGGGACAGGGGAAGGATGAGCAGTTCTTC
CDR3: CSVSSGQGKDEQFF

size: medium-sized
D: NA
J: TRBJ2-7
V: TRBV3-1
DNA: TGTGCCAGCAGCCACCGGGACAACGAGCAGTACTTC
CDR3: CASSHRDNEQYF

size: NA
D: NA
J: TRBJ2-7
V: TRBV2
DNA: TGTGCCAGCAGAGCACAGACCGCTGGGGAGCAGTACTTC
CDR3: CASRAQTAGEQYF

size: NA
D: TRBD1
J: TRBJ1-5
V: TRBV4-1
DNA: TGCGCCAGCAGCCAGTCCGGGACAGGGGGTGAGCCCCAGCATTTT
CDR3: CASSQSGTGGEPQHF

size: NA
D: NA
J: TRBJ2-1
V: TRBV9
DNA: TGTGCCAGCAGCGTAGAGGCAGGGGGGTACAATGAGCAGTTCTTC
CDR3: CASSVEAGGYNEQFF

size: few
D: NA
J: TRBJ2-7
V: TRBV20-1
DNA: TGCAGTGCGAGTGGGGCTGGGACGGGTGCGTTAGAGCAGTACTTC
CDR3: CSASGAGTGALEQYF

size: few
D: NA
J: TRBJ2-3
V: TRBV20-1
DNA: TGCAGTGCTAGCCAGGACAGCTTTGTCACAGATACGCAGTATTTT
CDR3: CSASQDSFVTDTQYF

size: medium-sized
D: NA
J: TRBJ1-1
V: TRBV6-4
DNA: TGTGCCAGCAGAACAGGCCCGGCTAATCCAAAAGCTTTCTTT
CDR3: CASRTGPANPKAFF

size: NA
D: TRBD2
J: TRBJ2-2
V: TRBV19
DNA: TGTGCCAGTAGGACTAGCGGGAGACCCGCGGAGCTGTTTTTT
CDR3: CASRTSGRPAELFF

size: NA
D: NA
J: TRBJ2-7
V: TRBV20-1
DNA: TGCAGTGCTAGAGACTCTAGCAGGAGCGTTTACGAGCAGTACTTC
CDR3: CSARDSSRSVYEQYF

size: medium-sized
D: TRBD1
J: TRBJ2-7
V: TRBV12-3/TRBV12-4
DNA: TGTGCCAGCAGATCTCATCGACAGGGGGCGGACGAGCAGTACTTC
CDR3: CASRSHRQGADEQYF

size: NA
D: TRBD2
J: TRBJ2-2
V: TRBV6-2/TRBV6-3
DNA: TGTGCCAGCACTTCCGGGGGGTTTGGTTCCGGGGAGCTGTTTTTT
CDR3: CASTSGGFGSGELFF

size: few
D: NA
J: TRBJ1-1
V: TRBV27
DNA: TGTGCCAGCAGTCCCGTTCCGCTTCTAGGAGCTTTCTTT
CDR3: CASSPVPLLGAFF

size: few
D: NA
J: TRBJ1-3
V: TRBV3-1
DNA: TGTGCCAGCAGCCAACAGGGCTCTGGAAACACCATATATTTT
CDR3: CASSQQGSGNTIYF

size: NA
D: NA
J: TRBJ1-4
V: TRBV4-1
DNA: TGCGCCAGCAGCCGACTGGGGTCTAGCGAAAAACTGTTTTTT
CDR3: CASSRLGSSEKLFF

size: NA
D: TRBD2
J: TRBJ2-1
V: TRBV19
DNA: TGTGCCAGCGAGGGACTAGCGGGAGGACCCTCCTACAATGAGCAGTTCTTC
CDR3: CASEGLAGGPSYNEQFF

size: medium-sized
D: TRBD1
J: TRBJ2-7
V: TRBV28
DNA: TGTGCCAGCAATCCAGGGGGCTCCTACGAGCAGTACTTC
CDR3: CASNPGGSYEQYF

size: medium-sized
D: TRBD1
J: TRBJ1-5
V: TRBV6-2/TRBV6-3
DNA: TGTGCCAGCAGTTACGGACAGGGTTGGGATCAGCCCCAGCATTTT
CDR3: CASSYGQGWDQPQHF

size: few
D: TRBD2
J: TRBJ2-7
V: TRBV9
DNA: TGTGCCAGCAGCGTAGCACCTAGCGGCTACTACGAGCAGTACTTC
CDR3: CASSVAPSGYYEQYF

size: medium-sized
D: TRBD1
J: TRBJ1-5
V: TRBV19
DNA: TGTGCCACCCAGGGTGGGACAGGGGTTAGTCGCAATCAGCCCCAGCATTTT
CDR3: CATQGGTGVSRNQPQHF

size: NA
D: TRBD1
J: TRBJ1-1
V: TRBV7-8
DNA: TGTGCCAGCAGCCGTAGGGACAGACTAAGATCACGTGAAGCTTTCTTT
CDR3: CASSRRDRLRSREAFF

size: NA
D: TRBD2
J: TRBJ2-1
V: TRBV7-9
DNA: TGTGCCAGCAGCTTCGCAAGCCTAGCGGGAGTAAATGAGCAGTTCTTC
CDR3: CASSFASLAGVNEQFF

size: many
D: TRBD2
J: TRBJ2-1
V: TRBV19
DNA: TGTGCCAGTAGTATGAGTGCTAGCGGGACTCATGAGCAGTTCTTC
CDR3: CASSMSASGTHEQFF

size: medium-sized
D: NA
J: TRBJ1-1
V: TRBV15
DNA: TGTGCCACCAGCAGGGGAGACAGTAGCCCTGAAGCTTTCTTT
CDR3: CATSRGDSSPEAFF

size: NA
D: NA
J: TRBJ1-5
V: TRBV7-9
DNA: TGTGCCAGCAGCTTGTACCCCCGGGAGCCGCCCCAGCATTTT
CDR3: CASSLYPREPPQHF

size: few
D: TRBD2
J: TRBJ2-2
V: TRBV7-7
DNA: TGTGCTAGCAGCTTCCATAGCGGGGCCGGGGAGCTGTTTTTT
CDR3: CASSFHSGAGELFF

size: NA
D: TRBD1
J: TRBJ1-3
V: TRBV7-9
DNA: TGTGCCAGCGCACATTCGGACAGGGCTGGAAACACCATATATTTT
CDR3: CASAHSDRAGNTIYF

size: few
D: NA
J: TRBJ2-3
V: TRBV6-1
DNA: TGTGCCAGCCGCGAAGGGGATACGCAGTATTTT
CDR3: CASREGDTQYF

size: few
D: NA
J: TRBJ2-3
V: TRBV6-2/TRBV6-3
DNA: TGTGCCAGCAGCCAGAGCGGGAGCACAGATACGCAGTATTTT
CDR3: CASSQSGSTDTQYF

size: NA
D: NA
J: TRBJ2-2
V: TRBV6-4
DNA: TGTGCCAGCAGTGACAGGGGCACCGGGGAGCTGTTTTTT
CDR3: CASSDRGTGELFF

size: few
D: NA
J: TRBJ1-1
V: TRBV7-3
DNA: TGTGCCAGCAGCTTATCGGGCTTAAAGGGCGCTGAAGCTTTCTTT
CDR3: CASSLSGLKGAEAFF

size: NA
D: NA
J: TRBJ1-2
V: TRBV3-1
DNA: TGTGCCAGCAGCCAAGCTGGCACGACGGGCCATGGCTACACCTTC
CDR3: CASSQAGTTGHGYTF

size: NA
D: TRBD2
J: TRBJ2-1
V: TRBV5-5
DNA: TGTGCCAGCAGCTCCGTTGGCGGGAGAGACGAGCAGTTCTTC
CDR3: CASSSVGGRDEQFF

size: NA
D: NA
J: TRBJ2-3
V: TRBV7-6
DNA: TGTGCCAGCAGCTTATATACGGGAACCACAGATACGCAGTATTTT
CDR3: CASSLYTGTTDTQYF

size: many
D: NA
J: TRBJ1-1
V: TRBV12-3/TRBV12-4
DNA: TGTGCCAGCAGTTTATGGGGGGCGATGAACACTGAAGCTTTCTTT
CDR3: CASSLWGAMNTEAFF

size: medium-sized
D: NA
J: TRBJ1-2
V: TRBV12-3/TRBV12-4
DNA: TGTGCCAGCAGGGGGGACCACTATGGCTACACCTTC
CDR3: CASRGDHYGYTF